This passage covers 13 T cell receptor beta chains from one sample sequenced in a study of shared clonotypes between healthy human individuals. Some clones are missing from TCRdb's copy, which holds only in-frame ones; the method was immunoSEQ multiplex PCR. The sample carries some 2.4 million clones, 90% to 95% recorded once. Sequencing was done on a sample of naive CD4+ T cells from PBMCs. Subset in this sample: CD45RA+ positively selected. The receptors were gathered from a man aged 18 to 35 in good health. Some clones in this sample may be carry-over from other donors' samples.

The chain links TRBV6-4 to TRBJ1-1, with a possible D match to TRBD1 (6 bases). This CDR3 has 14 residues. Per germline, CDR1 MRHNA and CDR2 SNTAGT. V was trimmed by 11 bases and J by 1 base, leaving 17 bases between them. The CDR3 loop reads CAFLRAQGNTEAFF. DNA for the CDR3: TGTGCCTTCCTCAGGGCACAGGGGAACACTGAAGCTTTCTTT.

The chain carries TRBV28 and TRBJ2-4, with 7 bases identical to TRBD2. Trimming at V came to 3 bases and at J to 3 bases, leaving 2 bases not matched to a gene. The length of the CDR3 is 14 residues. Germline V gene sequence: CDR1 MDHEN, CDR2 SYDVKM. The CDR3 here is CASSFGGDKNIQYF. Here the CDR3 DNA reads TGTGCCAGCAGTTTTGGGGGGGACAAAAACATTCAGTACTTC. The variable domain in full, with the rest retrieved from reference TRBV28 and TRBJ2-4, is DVKVTQSSRYLVKRTGEKVFLECVQDMDHENMFWYRQDPGLGLRLIYFSYDVKMKEKGDIPEGYSVSREKKERFSLILESASTNQTSMYLCASSFGGDKNIQYFGAGTRLSVL.

The chain's CDR3 is CASSLVGSGLNEKLFF. CDR3 DNA: TGTGCCAGCAGCTTAGTGGGTTCCGGTCTGAATGAAAAACTGTTTTTT. V gene TRBV7-8 combines with J gene TRBJ1-4; D gene unclear. V was shortened by 1 base and J by 5 bases, with 14 bases between the two germline ends. The germline V gene encodes CDR1 SGHVS and CDR2 FQNEAQ. The CDR3 extends over 16 amino acids.

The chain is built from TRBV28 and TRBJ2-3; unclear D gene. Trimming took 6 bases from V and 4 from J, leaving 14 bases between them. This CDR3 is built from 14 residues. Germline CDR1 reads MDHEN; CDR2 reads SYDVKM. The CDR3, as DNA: TGTGCCAGCAGCAAAAGACCCCGCCCAGATACGCAGTATTTT. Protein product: CASSKRPRPDTQYF.

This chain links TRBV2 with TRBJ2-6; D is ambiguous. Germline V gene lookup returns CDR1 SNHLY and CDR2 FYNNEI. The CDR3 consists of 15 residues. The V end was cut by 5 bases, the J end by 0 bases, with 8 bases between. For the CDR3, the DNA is TGTGCCAGCAGTACGAGAGGCTCTGGGGCCAACGTCCTGACTTTC. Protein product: CASSTRGSGANVLTF.

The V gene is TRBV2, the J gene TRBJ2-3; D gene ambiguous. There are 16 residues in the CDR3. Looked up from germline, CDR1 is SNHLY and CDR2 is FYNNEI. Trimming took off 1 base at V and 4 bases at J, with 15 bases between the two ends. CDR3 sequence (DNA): TGTGCCAGCAGTGAAGAGGGTCAAGCCTCTGCAGATACGCAGTATTTT. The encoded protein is CASSEEGQASADTQYF.

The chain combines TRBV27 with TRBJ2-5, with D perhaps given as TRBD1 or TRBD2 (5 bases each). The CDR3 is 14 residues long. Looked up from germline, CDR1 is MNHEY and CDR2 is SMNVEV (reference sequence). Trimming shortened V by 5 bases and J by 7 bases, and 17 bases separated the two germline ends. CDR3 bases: TGTGCCAGCAGTCCCGGGACGGCATATGGGACCCAGTACTTC. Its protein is CASSPGTAYGTQYF.

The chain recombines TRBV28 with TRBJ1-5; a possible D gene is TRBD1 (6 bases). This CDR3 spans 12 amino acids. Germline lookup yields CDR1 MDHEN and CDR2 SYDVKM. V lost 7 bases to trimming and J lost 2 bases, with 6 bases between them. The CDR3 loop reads CASTGGNQPQHF. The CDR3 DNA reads TGTGCCAGCACAGGGGGCAATCAGCCCCAGCATTTT.

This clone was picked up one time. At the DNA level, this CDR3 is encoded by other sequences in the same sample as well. The CDR3, as DNA: TGTGCCAGCAGGAGGACAGGCGACTATGGCTACACCTTC. Its translation is CASRRTGDYGYTF. The chain joins TRBV27 to TRBJ1-2, with 7 bases lining up with TRBD1. Per germline, CDR1 MNHEY and CDR2 SMNVEV (reference sequence). V gave up 6 bases and J gave up 3 bases; unmatched junction bases: 4. The CDR3 extends over 13 amino acids.

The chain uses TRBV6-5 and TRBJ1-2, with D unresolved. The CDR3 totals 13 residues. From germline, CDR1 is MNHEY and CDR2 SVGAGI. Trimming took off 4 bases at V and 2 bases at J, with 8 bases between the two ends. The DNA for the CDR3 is TGTGCCAGCAGTTTAGGTGGGAACTATGGCTACACCTTC. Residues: CASSLGGNYGYTF.

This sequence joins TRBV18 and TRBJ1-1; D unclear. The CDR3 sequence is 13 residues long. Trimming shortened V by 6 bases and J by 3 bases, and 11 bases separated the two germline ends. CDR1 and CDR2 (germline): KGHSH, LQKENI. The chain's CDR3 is CASSFSGYTEAFF. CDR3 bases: TGTGCCAGCTCTTTCTCGGGGTACACTGAAGCTTTCTTT.

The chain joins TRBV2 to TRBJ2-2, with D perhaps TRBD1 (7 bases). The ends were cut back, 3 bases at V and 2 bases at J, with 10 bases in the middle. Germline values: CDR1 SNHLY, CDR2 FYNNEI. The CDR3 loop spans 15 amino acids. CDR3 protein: CASSDRGVNTGELFF. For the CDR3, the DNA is TGTGCCAGCAGTGACAGGGGGGTTAACACCGGGGAGCTGTTTTTT.

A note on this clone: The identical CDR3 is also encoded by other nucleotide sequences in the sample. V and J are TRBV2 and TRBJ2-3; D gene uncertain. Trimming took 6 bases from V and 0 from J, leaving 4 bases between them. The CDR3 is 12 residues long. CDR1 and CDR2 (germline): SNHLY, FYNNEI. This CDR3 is CASSYSTDTQYF. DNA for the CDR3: TGTGCCAGCAGCTATAGCACAGATACGCAGTATTTT.